Listed below are T cell receptor beta chains from one sample, sequenced in a study of blood T cell repertoires in COVID-19. Sequenced by immunoSEQ multiplex PCR; TCRdb stores in-frame clones only, minus some. The table has about 300,000 clones, around 84% seen once. Material: PBMCs or T cells enriched from blood (not recorded which). Every receptor here comes from a man aged 30 to 45 who had recovered from COVID-19. Both conserved end residues are part of each CDR3. A D gene is named only where the DNA matches it firmly. Clone sizes are given selectively: once, few, many, or a class where the clone is expanded.

abundance,v_gene,d_gene,j_gene,CDR3nt,CDR3aa
-,TRBV18,TRBD1,TRBJ1-2,TGTGCCAGCTCACCATATGCGACAGGGGATGGCTACACCTTC,CASSPYATGDGYTF
-,TRBV5-1,-,TRBJ2-1,TGCGCCAGCAGAAATCGGGGAATAAGCTCCTACAATGAGCAGTTCTTC,CASRNRGISSYNEQFF
-,TRBV7-9,-,TRBJ2-3,TGTGCCAGCAGCCCCCAGGGGCACGGCACAGATACGCAGTATTTT,CASSPQGHGTDTQYF
-,TRBV28,-,TRBJ1-3,TGTGCCAGCAGTTTGTACAGCTCTGGAAACACCATATATTTT,CASSLYSSGNTIYF
-,TRBV29-1,-,TRBJ1-6,TGCAGCGTCTCGAGCGGGGCCTGGGGTTCACCCCTCCACTTT,CSVSSGAWGSPLHF
-,TRBV19,TRBD1,TRBJ2-1,TGTGCCAGTTCAGGGGGACGTAGTGAGCAGTTCTTC,CASSGGRSEQFF
-,TRBV6-2/TRBV6-3,TRBD2,TRBJ2-3,TGTGCCAGCAGTTACTCGAGGCGGGGGGGAGATACGCAGTATTTT,CASSYSRRGGDTQYF
-,TRBV18,TRBD2,TRBJ2-1,TGTGCCAGCTCACCCACGGCGGGAGCTTACAATGAGCAGTTCTTC,CASSPTAGAYNEQFF
-,TRBV12-3/TRBV12-4,-,TRBJ1-1,TGTGCCAGCAGTTTATCCCCGGCTGAAGCTTTCTTT,CASSLSPAEAFF
-,TRBV19,-,TRBJ1-6,TGTGCCAGTAGTATGAGGGATTCACCCCTCCACTTT,CASSMRDSPLHF
few,TRBV29-1,TRBD1,TRBJ2-5,TGCAGCGCCCAGACAGGGGCGGGGACCCAGTACTTC,CSAQTGAGTQYF
-,TRBV19,-,TRBJ1-4,TGTGCCAGTAGTATTTCGGAGGGCGGCAGTGAAAAACTGTTTTTT,CASSISEGGSEKLFF
-,TRBV9,TRBD2,TRBJ2-5,TGTGCCAGCAGCACCGGACTAGCGGGAGGCTTCGGGGAGACCCAGTACTTC,CASSTGLAGGFGETQYF
-,TRBV7-8,-,TRBJ2-2,TGTGCCAGCAGCTTAGTGGCAGGGAACGGGGAGCTGTTTTTT,CASSLVAGNGELFF
-,TRBV5-1,TRBD1,TRBJ2-5,TGCGCCAGCAGCGGGGGTAGGGGGCACCAAGAGACCCAGTACTTC,CASSGGRGHQETQYF
-,TRBV5-5,-,TRBJ1-5,TGTGCCAGCGCCGAATTGAGCAGCAATCAGCCCCAGCATTTT,CASAELSSNQPQHF
-,TRBV7-9,TRBD2,TRBJ2-3,TGTGCCAGCAGCCTCAGGAGGGTAGCGGGGGGCACAGATACGCAGTATTTT,CASSLRRVAGGTDTQYF
-,TRBV9,TRBD2,TRBJ2-1,TGTGCCAGCAGCCTCCGGGGGGTCCCAGTCTTC,CASSLRGVPVF
-,TRBV28,TRBD1,TRBJ2-7,TGTGCCAGCAGCCCGGTCTCGAGGGACAGGGAAGGGGTTTGG,CASSPVSRDREGVW
-,TRBV7-2,TRBD1,TRBJ1-4,TGTGCCAGCAACTACAGGGGGAGTGAAAAACTGTTTTTT,CASNYRGSEKLFF
-,TRBV6-6,-,TRBJ1-5,TGTGCCAGCAGTTACGTCAGGGTAGGACAGCCCCAGCATTTT,CASSYVRVGQPQHF
-,TRBV5-1,-,TRBJ2-7,TGCGCCAGCAGCTTTACAAACTACGAGCAGTACTTC,CASSFTNYEQYF
-,TRBV2,-,TRBJ1-1,TGTGCCAGCAGTGCGGGACACTTTGAAGCTTTCTTT,CASSAGHFEAFF
-,TRBV5-8,-,TRBJ2-7,TGTGCCAGCAGGTATTACACAGCCTACGAGCAGTACTTC,CASRYYTAYEQYF
-,TRBV4-1,TRBD2,TRBJ2-3,TGCGCCAGCAGCCAAGAAGGACTAGTTACAGATACGCAGTATTTT,CASSQEGLVTDTQYF
once,TRBV10-2,-,TRBJ2-1,TGCGCCAGCAGTGATGGGCGGGTGTTGGTCGCCTACAATGAGCAGTTCTTC,CASSDGRVLVAYNEQFF
-,TRBV28,-,TRBJ1-4,TGTGCCAGCAGTGCCCGGACACCCACAACTAATGAAAAACTGTTTTTT,CASSARTPTTNEKLFF
-,TRBV10-3,-,TRBJ1-2,TGTGCCATCAGTGAGAACAGGGTTGGCTACACCTTC,CAISENRVGYTF
-,TRBV14,-,TRBJ1-4,TGTGCCAGCAGCCGAGGCGTGACAGCTAATGAAAAACTGTTTTTT,CASSRGVTANEKLFF
once,TRBV11-2,TRBD1,TRBJ1-1,TGTGCCAGCAGCCCACAGGGGGCGCGAGTAGTTGAAGCTTTCTTT,CASSPQGARVVEAFF
once,TRBV12-3/TRBV12-4,-,TRBJ2-1,TGTGCCAGCAGTTTACAGGTAAACAATGAGCAGTTCTTC,CASSLQVNNEQFF
-,TRBV2,TRBD1,TRBJ1-5,TGTGCCAGCAGTGAAAGACAGGGGGACAATCAGCCCCAGCATTTT,CASSERQGDNQPQHF
-,TRBV28,TRBD2,TRBJ2-5,TGTGCCAGCAGCTCGACTAGCGGGGGGAAAGAGACCCAGTACTTC,CASSSTSGGKETQYF
-,TRBV19,-,TRBJ1-4,TGTGCCAGTCGGCGGAATCCAACTAATGAAAAACTGTTTTTT,CASRRNPTNEKLFF
-,TRBV5-1,TRBD1,TRBJ1-3,TGCGCCAGCAGTAGGACAGGGGCCGTCTCTGGAAACACCATATATTTT,CASSRTGAVSGNTIYF
-,TRBV6-5,-,TRBJ1-1,TGTGCCAGCAGATTAAGGACTGAGAACACTGAAGCTTTCTTT,CASRLRTENTEAFF
-,TRBV5-1,TRBD2,TRBJ2-1,TGCGCCAGCAGCTCCGCGGGCGGGAGAGTCGGGCAGTTCTTC,CASSSAGGRVGQFF
-,TRBV3-1/TRBV3-2,-,TRBJ1-4,TGTGCCAGCAGCCAAGATGCAGGGCATAATGAAAAACTGTTTTTT,CASSQDAGHNEKLFF
-,TRBV7-9,TRBD2,TRBJ2-7,TGTGCCAGCAGCTTAGGGGGACTAGTTAACTACGAGCAGTACTTC,CASSLGGLVNYEQYF
-,TRBV27,TRBD1,TRBJ1-2,TGTGCCAGCAGTGACAGGGCCTATGGCTACACCTTC,CASSDRAYGYTF
few,TRBV27,-,TRBJ1-6,TGTGCCAGCACACACCACCACCCGAATTCACCCCTCCACTTT,CASTHHHPNSPLHF
few,TRBV19,TRBD2,TRBJ2-1,TGTGCCAGTAGCATGCCGAGCGGGGGAAACAATGAGCAGTTCTTC,CASSMPSGGNNEQFF
-,TRBV4-1,-,TRBJ2-2,TGCGCCAGCAGCCCTAACTACAACACCGGGGAGCTGTTTTTT,CASSPNYNTGELFF
-,TRBV20-1,-,TRBJ2-5,TGCAGTGCTAGCTCTGAAGAGACCCAGTACTTC,CSASSEETQYF
-,TRBV9,TRBD2,TRBJ2-3,TGTGCCAGCAGCGCGATAGCGGGTAATGTCCTAAGCACAGATACGCAGTATTTT,CASSAIAGNVLSTDTQYF
-,TRBV30,TRBD1,TRBJ1-5,TGTGCCTGGTGCCCGTCAGGGGGGACGCCCCAGCATTTT,CAWCPSGGTPQHF
-,TRBV5-1,-,TRBJ2-5,TGCGCCAGCAGCCAAATGGGCCCCACTCCGTCCCAGTACTTC,CASSQMGPTPSQYF
-,TRBV7-6,TRBD2,TRBJ2-2,TGTGCCAGCAGCCAACGTAATACTAGCGGGGGTGACACCGGGGAGCTGTTTTTT,CASSQRNTSGGDTGELFF
-,TRBV4-1,TRBD1,TRBJ2-7,TGCGCCAGCAGCCAAGGGGCGGGACAGGGGACCTACGAGCAGTACTTC,CASSQGAGQGTYEQYF
-,TRBV2,TRBD2,TRBJ2-1,TGTGCCAGCCTAGCGGACTCCTACAATGAGCAGTTCTTC,CASLADSYNEQFF
-,TRBV7-8,-,TRBJ1-3,TGTGCCAGCAGCTTATATGAGAGCTCTGGAAACACCATATATTTT,CASSLYESSGNTIYF
-,TRBV7-2,-,TRBJ1-5,TGTGCCAGCAGCCGGAGGGCAGGCGACAATCAGCCCCAGCATTTT,CASSRRAGDNQPQHF
-,TRBV14,-,TRBJ1-1,TGTGCCAGCAGCCGTTACAAGAACACTGAAGCTTTCTTT,CASSRYKNTEAFF
-,TRBV28,-,TRBJ1-3,TGTGCCAGCACCTTAATCTCTGGAAACACCATATATTTT,CASTLISGNTIYF
-,TRBV19,TRBD1,TRBJ2-7,TGTGCCAGTAGGGGGACAGGGTACGAGCAGTACTTC,CASRGTGYEQYF
-,TRBV6-5,-,TRBJ1-4,TGTGCCAGCATGGGGGAGGGACCGACGAGGGAAAAACTGTTTTTT,CASMGEGPTREKLFF
-,TRBV6-1,-,TRBJ1-2,TGTGCCAGCAGTGAATTGGGCAGGGGATTCTATGGCTACACCTTC,CASSELGRGFYGYTF
-,TRBV6-5,TRBD1,TRBJ2-1,TGTGCCAGCAGCCGACAGGGGCTGGGCGATGAGCAGTTCTTC,CASSRQGLGDEQFF
-,TRBV18,-,TRBJ1-4,TGTGCCAGCTCACCACGGGGGCAGAATGAAAAACTGTTTTTT,CASSPRGQNEKLFF